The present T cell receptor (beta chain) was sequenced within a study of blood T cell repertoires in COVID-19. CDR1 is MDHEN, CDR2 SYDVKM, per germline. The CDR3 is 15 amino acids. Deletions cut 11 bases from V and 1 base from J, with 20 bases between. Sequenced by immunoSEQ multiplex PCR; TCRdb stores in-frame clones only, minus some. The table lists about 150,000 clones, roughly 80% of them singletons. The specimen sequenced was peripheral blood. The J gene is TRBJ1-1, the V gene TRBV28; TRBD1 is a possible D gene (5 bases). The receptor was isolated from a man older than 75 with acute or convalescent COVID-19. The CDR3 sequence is CAGSSGGATNTEAFF. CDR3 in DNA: TGTGCCGGTTCGTCGGGTGGGGCAACGAACACTGAAGCTTTCTTT.